These 10 T cell receptor beta chains share one sample of origin, sequenced in a study of blood T cell repertoires in COVID-19. The method was immunoSEQ multiplex PCR; TCRdb's version includes in-frame clones alone and lacks a portion of them. Among around 70,000 clones listed, less than 85% were seen once. Sequencing input: peripheral blood. Every receptor here comes from a man aged 55 to 70 with acute or convalescent COVID-19.

The rearrangement uses TRBV6-6 and TRBJ2-5; TRBD1 matches 7 bases. CDR3 length equals 16 residues. The ends lost 4 bases at V and 2 bases at J; junction bases unmatched: 10. Germline CDR1 reads MNHNY; CDR2 reads SVGAGI (reference sequence). CDR3 amino acids: CASSSKNRGWQETQYF. CDR3 sequence (DNA): TGTGCCAGCAGTTCCAAAAACAGGGGTTGGCAAGAGACCCAGTACTTC.

This clone was observed a single time. This rearrangement joins TRBV20-1 to TRBJ2-5, with 9 bases lining up with TRBD2. CDR3 length: 14 residues. V trimming: 4 bases; J trimming: 4 bases; junction bases outside the gene matches: 7. CDR1 is DFQATT and CDR2 is SNEGSKA in the germline V gene (reference sequence). In nucleotides, the CDR3 is TGCAGTGCTATTGATAGCGGGGGCAGAGAGACCCAGTACTTC. It specifies CSAIDSGGRETQYF.

The chain recombines TRBV2 with TRBJ1-6; D unclear. The CDR3 consists of 15 residues. Deletions cut 2 bases from V and 8 bases from J, with 13 bases between. Germline CDR1 is SNHLY and CDR2 is FYNNEI. CDR3 DNA sequence: TGTGCCAGCAGTGAATGGCCCAACGCGGATTCACCCCTCCACTTT. It translates to CASSEWPNADSPLHF. Supplemented by reference TRBV2 and TRBJ1-6, the full variable domain reads EPEVTQTPSHQVTQMGQEVILRCVPISNHLYFYWYRQILGQKVEFLVSFYNNEISEKSEIFDDQFSVERPDGSNFTLKIRSTKLEDSAMYFCASSEWPNADSPLHFGNGTRLTVT.

The rearrangement uses TRBV10-3 and TRBJ2-7; D perhaps matches TRBD1 (6 bases). V dropped 6 bases and J dropped 1 base, with 16 bases sitting between them. The CDR3 has 15 residues. Germline loops: CDR1 ENHRY, CDR2 SYGVKD. The CDR3 loop reads CAISLTGGKSYEQYF. Here the CDR3 DNA reads TGTGCCATCAGCCTGACAGGAGGAAAATCCTACGAGCAGTACTTC.

This sequence joins TRBV7-9 and TRBJ2-5; 7 bases align to TRBD2. Germline CDR1 and CDR2: SEHNR and FQNEAQ (reference sequence). The CDR3 has 17 residues. V was pared by 1 base and J by 1 base, with 9 bases of the junction left unmatched. The CDR3 here is CASSLGKGLQTQETQYF. CDR3 coding DNA: TGTGCCAGCAGCTTAGGGAAGGGACTACAAACCCAAGAGACCCAGTACTTC.

V gene TRBV18 combines with J gene TRBJ2-3; D is perhaps TRBD1 (6 bases). The CDR3 length is 15 residues. The V gene lost 4 bases and the J gene lost 3 bases, with 14 bases spanning the gap. Germline V CDR1 and CDR2: KGHSH, LQKENI. The DNA for the CDR3 is TGTGCCAGCTCACGGGACATTTCCGATACAGATACGCAGTATTTT. Translation: CASSRDISDTDTQYF.

The CDR3 DNA reads as TGTGCCAGCAGCGTAGGCCCACTCGGGGAGCTGTTTTTT. Translating gives CASSVGPLGELFF. The chain recombines TRBV9 with TRBJ2-2; D ambiguous. Germline-derived CDR1 and CDR2 are SGDLS and YYNGEE. CDR3 length: 13 amino acids. V was shortened by 0 bases and J by 7 bases, with 7 bases between the two germline ends.

The chain links TRBV18 to TRBJ2-7, with a possible D match to TRBD1 (6 bases). The CDR3 is 13 residues long. V was clipped by 5 bases and J by 7 bases, with 15 bases between them. Germline CDR1 is KGHSH and CDR2 is LQKENI. The CDR3 loop reads CASSKDSTGEQYV. The DNA for the CDR3 is TGTGCCAGCTCAAAGGACAGCACTGGGGAGCAGTACGTC.

The chain combines TRBV28 with TRBJ1-1; no clear D gene. This CDR3 comprises 13 residues. CDR1 and CDR2 from the germline V gene are MDHEN and SYDVKM. V was pared by 6 bases and J by 8 bases, with 16 bases between. In nucleotides, the CDR3 is TGTGCCAGCAGCTCAGCCGCCCTGAGGGAAGCTTTCTTT. Translating it yields CASSSAALREAFF.

The CDR3, as DNA: TGTGCCAGCAGTTACTGGCAGGGGGCGACGGCTTTCTTT. The encoded protein is CASSYWQGATAFF. This rearrangement joins TRBV6-5 to TRBJ1-1; 8 bases are shared with TRBD1. J gave up 11 bases and V 1 base, and 6 bases lay outside the gene matches. CDR1 and CDR2 from the germline V gene are MNHEY and SVGAGI. The CDR3 loop spans 13 amino acids.